Listed below are T cell receptor beta chains from one sample, sequenced in a study of blood T cell repertoires in COVID-19. Assay: immunoSEQ multiplex PCR; the TCRdb copy retains only in-frame clones and omits some. The sample shows over 50,000 clones, around 83% of them seen only once. Sequencing input: peripheral blood. These receptors all stem from a man aged 65 to 85 with active COVID-19. CDR3s include the opening cysteine and the closing phenylalanine or tryptophan. D genes are given only for firm matches. Expanded clones get a size class; other rows say once, few or many, or leave the size out.

j_call cdr3_length v_call clone_size d_call cdr3_aa cdr3_nt
TRBJ2-3 17 TRBV12-5 . TRBD2 CASGPPAGLAGTDTQYF TGTGCTAGTGGTCCACCCGCGGGACTAGCGGGGACAGATACGCAGTATTTT
TRBJ2-7 12 TRBV15 . TRBD1 CATGTGHYEQYF TGTGCCACCGGGACAGGCCACTACGAGCAGTACTTC
TRBJ2-5 15 TRBV11-2 . TRBD1 CASSPGPGQRETQYF TGTGCCAGCAGCCCGGGACCGGGACAGAGGGAGACCCAGTACTTC
TRBJ1-2 14 TRBV5-1 . TRBD1 CASSWTGGTMSYTF TGCGCCAGCAGCTGGACAGGGGGAACTATGAGCTACACCTTC
TRBJ2-1 16 TRBV9 . TRBD1 CASSTRQGRTYNEQFF TGTGCCAGCAGCACCCGACAGGGACGGACCTACAATGAGCAGTTCTTC
TRBJ2-3 14 TRBV25-1 . TRBD1 CASSAWTGPDTQYF TGTGCCAGCAGTGCCTGGACAGGGCCAGATACGCAGTATTTT
TRBJ2-5 13 TRBV4-3 once TRBD1 CASSQVTGGTQYF TGCGCCAGCAGCCAAGTGACAGGGGGCACCCAGTACTTC
TRBJ1-1 14 TRBV9 once . CASSGGSGRTEAFF TGTGCCAGCAGCGGGGGGTCAGGGAGGACTGAAGCTTTCTTT
TRBJ2-7 17 TRBV19 . . CASSMGGWTAGSYEQYF TGTGCCAGTAGTATGGGGGGGTGGACAGCAGGATCCTACGAGCAGTACTTC
TRBJ2-1 17 TRBV5-1 . TRBD2 CASSQGLAGGPGNEQFF TGCGCCAGCAGCCAAGGACTAGCGGGGGGGCCAGGGAATGAGCAGTTCTTC
TRBJ2-2 15 TRBV7-9 once . CASSLDRRLAGELFF TGTGCCAGCAGCTTAGACAGGCGGTTAGCCGGGGAGCTGTTTTTT
TRBJ2-5 15 TRBV6-2/TRBV6-3 . . CASSAPAQGVETQYF TGTGCCAGCAGCGCTCCGGCACAGGGCGTCGAGACCCAGTACTTC
TRBJ2-1 15 TRBV27 . TRBD2 CASSLSAGAYNEQFF TGTGCCAGCAGTTTATCGGCGGGGGCCTACAATGAGCAGTTCTTC
TRBJ2-7 13 TRBV12-3/TRBV12-4 . . CASSFEQNYEQYF TGTGCCAGCAGTTTTGAACAGAACTACGAGCAGTACTTC
TRBJ2-1 13 TRBV7-2 . TRBD2 CASSLGGGNEQFF TGTGCCAGCAGCTTAGGGGGAGGGAATGAGCAGTTCTTC
TRBJ2-5 13 TRBV10-2 few TRBD2 CASKLAGQETQYF TGCGCCAGCAAACTAGCGGGGCAAGAGACCCAGTACTTC
TRBJ2-2 16 TRBV9 . TRBD2 CASSASSGGLGGELFF TGTGCCAGCAGCGCCTCTAGCGGGGGGCTGGGCGGGGAGCTGTTTTTT
TRBJ2-1 14 TRBV18 once . CASSPRGYYNEQFF TGTGCCAGCTCACCAAGGGGATACTACAATGAGCAGTTCTTC
TRBJ1-3 13 TRBV29-1 . . CSVRAGGGNTIYF TGCAGCGTTAGGGCAGGAGGAGGAAACACCATATATTTT
TRBJ1-3 14 TRBV18 . TRBD1 CASSSGTGRNTIYF TGTGCCAGCTCATCCGGGACAGGGCGAAACACCATATATTTT
TRBJ2-5 13 TRBV12-3/TRBV12-4 . . CASSFPRVRTQYF TGTGCCAGCAGTTTTCCCAGGGTCCGGACCCAGTACTTC
TRBJ1-6 14 TRBV6-6 once . CASRPGEDNSPLHF TGTGCCAGCAGACCCGGAGAGGATAATTCACCCCTCCACTTT
TRBJ1-2 15 TRBV27 . . CASSSAGPDGYGYTF TGTGCCAGCAGTTCTGCGGGACCGGACGGCTATGGCTACACCTTC
TRBJ2-4 15 TRBV24-1 . . CATSSSRIAKNIQYF TGTGCCACCAGTTCCTCGCGTATAGCCAAAAACATTCAGTACTTC
TRBJ2-7 14 TRBV18 . . CASLPGQGFYEQYF TGTGCCAGCTTACCAGGGCAGGGATTCTACGAGCAGTACTTC
TRBJ1-4 15 TRBV5-4 . TRBD1 CASSPRTGSGEKLFF TGTGCCAGCAGCCCGAGGACAGGGTCGGGAGAAAAACTGTTTTTT
TRBJ2-5 19 TRBV5-3 . TRBD2 CARSGRAGAIPRDRWTQYF TGTGCCAGAAGCGGTAGAGCGGGGGCCATACCAAGAGACCGCTGGACCCAGTACTTC
TRBJ2-1 16 TRBV15 . . CATSSLTSTGYNEQFF TGTGCCACCAGCAGCCTTACGTCGACAGGTTACAATGAGCAGTTCTTC
TRBJ2-3 15 TRBV24-1 . . CATSDPGTHGDTQYF TGTGCCACCAGTGATCCTGGGACTCACGGGGATACGCAGTATTTT
TRBJ1-2 16 TRBV7-2 once . CASSLDASRGFYGYTF TGTGCCAGCAGCTTAGACGCCTCCCGGGGGTTCTATGGCTACACCTTC
TRBJ1-6 15 TRBV19 . . CASSMGPDRGSPLHF TGTGCCAGTAGTATGGGGCCTGACAGAGGTTCACCCCTCCACTTT
TRBJ2-7 20 TRBV6-2/TRBV6-3 . TRBD1 CASSQYTSVSYRGRDYEQYF TGTGCCAGCAGTCAATACACCTCAGTCTCGTACAGGGGGCGCGATTACGAGCAGTACTTC
TRBJ1-4 15 TRBV5-1 . TRBD1 CASSSGGPKNEKLFF TGCGCCAGCAGCTCAGGGGGCCCCAAAAATGAAAAACTGTTTTTT
TRBJ1-3 14 TRBV19 . TRBD1 CASSDGTVRNTIYF TGTGCCAGTAGTGACGGGACAGTTCGAAACACCATATATTTT
TRBJ1-6 18 TRBV6-1 few . CASSEAGVGSSYNSPLHF TGTGCCAGCAGTGAAGCGGGCGTCGGGAGCTCCTATAATTCACCCCTCCACTTT
TRBJ2-3 13 TRBV19 . . CASSPRGTDTQYF TGTGCCAGTTCCCCCAGGGGCACAGATACGCAGTATTTT
TRBJ2-2 15 TRBV7-3 . TRBD2 CASSPTGLYTGELFF TGTGCCAGCAGCCCAACGGGACTATACACCGGGGAGCTGTTTTTT
TRBJ1-5 16 TRBV2 few . CASREGGRRLNQPQHF TGTGCCAGCAGGGAAGGTGGCCGACGACTCAATCAGCCCCAGCATTTT
TRBJ2-3 14 TRBV7-2 . . CASSLAGSTDTQYF TGTGCCAGCAGCTTAGCCGGGAGCACAGATACGCAGTATTTT
TRBJ2-1 16 TRBV7-2 . TRBD2 CASSRSGGSSYNEQFF TGTGCCAGCAGCCGCAGCGGGGGGAGCTCCTACAATGAGCAGTTCTTC
TRBJ2-7 12 TRBV15 . . CATGLRLREQYF TGCGCCACCGGTCTCAGGTTAAGGGAGCAGTACTTC
TRBJ2-1 15 TRBV6-5 . . CASRRSIGSYNEQFF TGTGCCAGCCGCCGTTCAATCGGGTCCTACAATGAGCAGTTCTTC
TRBJ2-4 12 TRBV2 . . CASSYDTRIQYF TGTGCCAGCAGTTATGACACCCGCATTCAGTACTTC
TRBJ1-6 15 TRBV2 . . CASSPPGGPNSPLHF TGTGCCAGCAGCCCCCCGGGGGGACCCAATTCACCCCTCCACTTT
TRBJ2-7 14 TRBV6-2/TRBV6-3 . . CASSYLQGREEQYF TGTGCCAGCAGTTATCTGCAGGGCAGGGAAGAGCAGTACTTC
TRBJ2-4 14 TRBV14 once . CASSRPGQLNIQYF TGTGCCAGCAGCCGACCCGGACAGTTAAACATTCAGTACTTC
TRBJ2-7 13 TRBV19 . . CASSISTGGEQYF TGTGCCAGTAGTATTTCGACAGGCGGCGAGCAGTACTTC
TRBJ1-2 14 TRBV6-5 . . CASSYGRGPYGYTF TGTGCCAGCAGTTACGGCAGGGGCCCCTATGGCTACACCTTC
TRBJ2-4 15 TRBV2 . TRBD2 CASIPERGGGNIQYF TGTGCCAGCATTCCCGAGCGGGGGGGTGGAAACATTCAGTACTTC
TRBJ1-1 15 TRBV30 . . CAWSVWGGEDTEAFF TGTGCCTGGAGTGTATGGGGGGGCGAAGACACTGAAGCTTTCTTT
TRBJ2-2 13 TRBV2 . . CASRNRGEGELFF TGTGCCAGCAGGAATAGGGGTGAGGGGGAGCTGTTTTTT